A single T cell receptor beta chain is shown here with its context. Its specificity is not known. The same CDR3 can be traced to other DNA sequences in this sample. CDR1 and CDR2 from the germline V gene are MNHEY and SMNVEV (reference sequence). Trimming cost V 2 bases and J 7 bases; bases outside gene matches: 1. CDR3 length: 13 amino acids. PCR employed 60 Vbeta and 13 Jbeta primers. Original analysis: A later analysis tallied 65 million to 85 million unique TCR beta chains, 10 million to 12 million of them shared. TCRdb keeps only in-frame clones here, not all; method: immunoSEQ multiplex PCR. The DNA was the basis for D and trimming; V, J and clone size are from that table. The data contain around 150,000 clones, around three quarters of them singletons. The record originates from a study of cytomegalovirus exposure and HLA in healthy donors. The wider study: Membership in the Caucasian-associated ancestry cluster was found for 81% of nearly 400 genotyped donors.

Study-level findings and limits: An Asian-associated ancestry cluster reportedly showed fewer N-insertions than the approximately 660-donor mean in a later analysis. Being productive about 87% or about 30% of the time was typical of most TCR beta V segments in an earlier analysis.

The receptor's source is a man between 25 and 39 years old in good health. The sequenced material came from PBMCs. J is TRBJ2-7 and V is TRBV27, with 11 positions matching TRBD1. The CDR3: CASSLGTGGEQYF. CDR3 in DNA: TGTGCCAGCAGTTTAGGGACAGGGGGGGAGCAGTACTTC.